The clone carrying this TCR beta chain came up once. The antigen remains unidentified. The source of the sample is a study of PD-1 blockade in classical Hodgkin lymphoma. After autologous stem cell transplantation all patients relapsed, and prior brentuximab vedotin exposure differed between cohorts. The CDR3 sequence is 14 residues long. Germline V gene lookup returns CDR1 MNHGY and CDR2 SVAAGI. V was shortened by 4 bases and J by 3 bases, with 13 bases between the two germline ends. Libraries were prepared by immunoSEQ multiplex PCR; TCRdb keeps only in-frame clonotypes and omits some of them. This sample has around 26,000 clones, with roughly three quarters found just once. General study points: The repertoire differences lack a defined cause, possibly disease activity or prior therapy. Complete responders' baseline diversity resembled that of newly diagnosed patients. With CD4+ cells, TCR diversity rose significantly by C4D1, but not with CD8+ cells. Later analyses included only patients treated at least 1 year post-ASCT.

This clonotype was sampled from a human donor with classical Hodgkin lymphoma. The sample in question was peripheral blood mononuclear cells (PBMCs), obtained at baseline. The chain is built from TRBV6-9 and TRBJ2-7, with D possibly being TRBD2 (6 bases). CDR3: CASSLSGDGYEQYF. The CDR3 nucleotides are TGTGCCAGCAGTTTATCGGGGGACGGCTACGAGCAGTACTTC.